What follows is one T cell receptor beta chain and its context. Its matching antigen is unknown. The data belong to a study of T cell responses to AZD1222 COVID-19 vaccine. The wider study: The analysis combined second doses at about 4 or about 12 weeks.

Study-level results: Targeting of unmutated variant regions was reportedly seen in nearly half of spike-specific TCRs. The donor group comprised mostly white British people and more females; the analysis possibly underestimated clonal diversity.

From germline, CDR1 is MDHEN and CDR2 SYDVKM. The length of the CDR3 is 14 residues. Trimming removed 2 bases at V and 1 base at J, with 5 bases between. Sequenced by immunoSEQ multiplex PCR; TCRdb stores in-frame clones only, minus some. The table lists approximately 90,000 clones, more than 80% of them singletons. The sample consisted of peripheral blood, taken on day 0 of AZD1222 vaccination. The receptor comes from an adult in good health. This chain links TRBV28 with TRBJ2-2; D call uncertain. CDR3 in amino acids: CASSLSMNTGELFF. CDR3 sequence (DNA): TGTGCCAGCAGTTTAAGTATGAACACCGGGGAGCTGTTTTTT.